A selection of T cell receptor beta chains follows, all from one sample in a study of blood T cell repertoires in COVID-19. Repertoires were generated with immunoSEQ multiplex PCR, while TCRdb's copy carries only in-frame clones and drops some. The sample holds roughly 400,000 clones, around 90% seen once. Sequencing was carried out using PBMCs or T cells enriched from blood (not recorded which). These receptors all come from a man between 18 and 29 years old who had recovered from COVID-19. CDR3s include the opening cysteine and the closing phenylalanine or tryptophan. The order of the fields is J gene, V gene, D gene, CDR3 protein. The D gene is left open where the match is weak.

j_gene: TRBJ2-2
v_gene: TRBV27
d_gene: NA
CDR3aa: CASTRGQLIGTGELFF

j_gene: TRBJ2-7
v_gene: TRBV29-1
d_gene: TRBD1
CDR3aa: CSVEETGGSYEQYF

j_gene: TRBJ1-6
v_gene: TRBV13
d_gene: TRBD1
CDR3aa: CASSLGDRENSPLHF

j_gene: TRBJ2-5
v_gene: TRBV7-7
d_gene: NA
CDR3aa: CASSFGVAPESETQYF

j_gene: TRBJ2-2
v_gene: TRBV30
d_gene: TRBD2
CDR3aa: CAWIAGGPDTGELFF

j_gene: TRBJ2-1
v_gene: TRBV7-3
d_gene: NA
CDR3aa: CASSFGLSAGEQFF

j_gene: TRBJ1-5
v_gene: TRBV6-5
d_gene: NA
CDR3aa: CASSYSAFRQPQHF

j_gene: TRBJ1-1
v_gene: TRBV11-3
d_gene: TRBD1
CDR3aa: CASSHGQGENTEAFF

j_gene: TRBJ2-7
v_gene: TRBV30
d_gene: TRBD2
CDR3aa: CAWSVLAGDIYEQYF

j_gene: TRBJ1-1
v_gene: TRBV7-8
d_gene: NA
CDR3aa: CASSLVVRGEAFF

j_gene: TRBJ1-4
v_gene: TRBV9
d_gene: NA
CDR3aa: CASSSQGGNEKLFF

j_gene: TRBJ1-5
v_gene: TRBV3-1/TRBV3-2
d_gene: NA
CDR3aa: CASSQGLQPQHF

j_gene: TRBJ2-1
v_gene: TRBV6-5
d_gene: TRBD1
CDR3aa: CASKETGNSYNEQFF

j_gene: TRBJ1-5
v_gene: TRBV18
d_gene: TRBD1
CDR3aa: CASSPDGTGVRSNQPQHF

j_gene: TRBJ2-1
v_gene: TRBV10-2
d_gene: TRBD1
CDR3aa: CASRGTGDYNEQFF

j_gene: TRBJ2-7
v_gene: TRBV5-4
d_gene: TRBD2
CDR3aa: CASSTATSDEQYF

j_gene: TRBJ2-3
v_gene: TRBV6-1
d_gene: NA
CDR3aa: CASSEGAPVLSTDTQYF

j_gene: TRBJ1-3
v_gene: TRBV29-1
d_gene: TRBD1
CDR3aa: CSVALGDRGNTIYF

j_gene: TRBJ2-1
v_gene: TRBV6-1
d_gene: NA
CDR3aa: CASSDDNEQFF

j_gene: TRBJ2-7
v_gene: TRBV5-8
d_gene: NA
CDR3aa: CASSFDSPTYEQYF

j_gene: TRBJ2-6
v_gene: TRBV6-4
d_gene: TRBD1
CDR3aa: CASSPGQPSGANVLTF

j_gene: TRBJ1-5
v_gene: TRBV6-5
d_gene: TRBD1
CDR3aa: CASSNGQGRNQPQHF

j_gene: TRBJ1-2
v_gene: TRBV5-1
d_gene: NA
CDR3aa: CASSLTAGRGYTF

j_gene: TRBJ1-1
v_gene: TRBV5-5
d_gene: NA
CDR3aa: CASSPRGLGTEAFF

j_gene: TRBJ1-6
v_gene: TRBV5-6
d_gene: TRBD1
CDR3aa: CASNTDRGNSPLHF

j_gene: TRBJ2-1
v_gene: TRBV11-1
d_gene: NA
CDR3aa: CASSRGRGSSYNEQFF

j_gene: TRBJ2-7
v_gene: TRBV27
d_gene: NA
CDR3aa: CASSLYRTVSYEQYF

j_gene: TRBJ1-3
v_gene: TRBV7-9
d_gene: NA
CDR3aa: CASSAGGGNTIYF

j_gene: TRBJ1-6
v_gene: TRBV3-1/TRBV3-2
d_gene: TRBD1
CDR3aa: CASSHARGRILASPLHF

j_gene: TRBJ1-5
v_gene: TRBV19
d_gene: TRBD1
CDR3aa: CASRTGFMNNQPQHF

j_gene: TRBJ1-2
v_gene: TRBV4-1
d_gene: TRBD1
CDR3aa: CASRPTGGYGYTF

j_gene: TRBJ1-1
v_gene: TRBV14
d_gene: NA
CDR3aa: CASSQDRQGRFLNTEAFF

j_gene: TRBJ1-3
v_gene: TRBV7-6
d_gene: TRBD1
CDR3aa: CASSPIGDREPNTIYF

j_gene: TRBJ1-2
v_gene: TRBV5-1
d_gene: TRBD1
CDR3aa: CASGADQGGYGYTF

j_gene: TRBJ2-7
v_gene: TRBV7-2
d_gene: TRBD1
CDR3aa: CASSFRGGTGVYEQYF